These T cell receptor beta chains were read from a single sample in a study of cytomegalovirus exposure and HLA in healthy donors. Only in-frame clones appear in the TCRdb table, and some are missing; sequencing was by immunoSEQ multiplex PCR. The sample records around 150,000 clones, just under 80% being singletons. Sequenced material: PBMCs. The receptors were gathered from a male donor in good health and CMV-seronegative. Each CDR3 is given with its conserved first and last residue. A D gene is named only where the DNA matches it firmly. Clone size is given for some rows only: seen once, a few or many times, or a class if the clone is expanded.

J gene: TRBJ2-3; clone size: -; V gene: TRBV7-8; D gene: TRBD1; CDR3 DNA: TGTGCCAGCAGCTTAGAGGGACAGGGGTTCTGGTATTTT; CDR3 protein: CASSLEGQGFWYF
J gene: TRBJ2-5; clone size: -; V gene: TRBV27; D gene: -; CDR3 DNA: TGTGCCAGCAAGGAGGTGGCTAGGCTAGGCCTTGGAGAGACCCAGTACTTC; CDR3 protein: CASKEVARLGLGETQYF
J gene: TRBJ1-5; clone size: once; V gene: TRBV2; D gene: -; CDR3 DNA: TGTGCCAGCAGCCAGACAGATCGCAATCAGCCCCAGCATTTT; CDR3 protein: CASSQTDRNQPQHF
J gene: TRBJ2-5; clone size: -; V gene: TRBV7-8; D gene: -; CDR3 DNA: TGTGCCAGCAGCTTAGATCGCGGGGAGACCCAGTACTTC; CDR3 protein: CASSLDRGETQYF
J gene: TRBJ2-1; clone size: -; V gene: TRBV30; D gene: TRBD2; CDR3 DNA: TGTGCCTGGGCCGGGACTAGCGGGGTAGAGCAGTTCTTC; CDR3 protein: CAWAGTSGVEQFF
J gene: TRBJ1-5; clone size: -; V gene: TRBV5-6; D gene: -; CDR3 DNA: TGTGCCAGCAGCGGTGGGTCAGGGCTTCAGCCCCAGCATTTT; CDR3 protein: CASSGGSGLQPQHF
J gene: TRBJ2-5; clone size: -; V gene: TRBV6-1; D gene: TRBD1; CDR3 DNA: TGTGCCAGCAGAGGACAGGGGTTAGAGACCCAGTACTTC; CDR3 protein: CASRGQGLETQYF
J gene: TRBJ2-6; clone size: once; V gene: TRBV5-4; D gene: -; CDR3 DNA: TGTGCCAGCACCCTATGGGGCAGAAGCTCTGGGGCCAACGTCCTGACTTTC; CDR3 protein: CASTLWGRSSGANVLTF
J gene: TRBJ2-7; clone size: -; V gene: TRBV7-2; D gene: TRBD2; CDR3 DNA: TGTGCCAGCAGCCAGACTAGCGGGGGATACTACGAGCAGTACTTC; CDR3 protein: CASSQTSGGYYEQYF
J gene: TRBJ2-2; clone size: -; V gene: TRBV4-1; D gene: TRBD1; CDR3 DNA: TGCGCCAGCAGCCATTACGGACAGGGCACCGGGGAGCTGTTTTTT; CDR3 protein: CASSHYGQGTGELFF
J gene: TRBJ2-3; clone size: few; V gene: TRBV7-8; D gene: TRBD1; CDR3 DNA: TGTGCCAGCAGCGCCTCCGGGACAGGGAGCACAGATACGCAGTATTTT; CDR3 protein: CASSASGTGSTDTQYF
J gene: TRBJ1-1; clone size: few; V gene: TRBV21-1; D gene: -; CDR3 DNA: TGTGCCAGCAGCAAAAAGGGCGGGCCCGAAGCCGGCACTGAAGCTTTCTTT; CDR3 protein: CASSKKGGPEAGTEAFF
J gene: TRBJ2-1; clone size: -; V gene: TRBV6-5; D gene: -; CDR3 DNA: TGTGCCAGCAGTTACTCCTACGGGCGGGATGAGCAGTTCTTC; CDR3 protein: CASSYSYGRDEQFF
J gene: TRBJ1-3; clone size: -; V gene: TRBV2; D gene: -; CDR3 DNA: TGTGCCAGCAGTTCGGACACTGTTGGAAACACCATATATTTT; CDR3 protein: CASSSDTVGNTIYF
J gene: TRBJ2-2; clone size: once; V gene: TRBV11-2; D gene: TRBD2; CDR3 DNA: TGTGCCAGCAGCCCTGGGACTAGCGGGAGGACCGGGGAGCTGTTTTTT; CDR3 protein: CASSPGTSGRTGELFF
J gene: TRBJ1-6; clone size: once; V gene: TRBV6-1; D gene: TRBD1; CDR3 DNA: TGTGCCAGCAGTGAAGCTTGGGACAGCAATTCACCCCTCCACTTT; CDR3 protein: CASSEAWDSNSPLHF
J gene: TRBJ2-1; clone size: -; V gene: TRBV4-3; D gene: TRBD2; CDR3 DNA: TGCGCCAGCAGCCAAGGAGGGGCGGGGGGATACAATGAGCAGTTCTTC; CDR3 protein: CASSQGGAGGYNEQFF
J gene: TRBJ1-4; clone size: -; V gene: TRBV5-1; D gene: -; CDR3 DNA: TGCGCCAGCAGCCAGGACAGTACAGATGAAAAACTGTTTTTT; CDR3 protein: CASSQDSTDEKLFF
J gene: TRBJ1-5; clone size: -; V gene: TRBV18; D gene: -; CDR3 DNA: TGTGCCAGCACGAGGGGGACCGACGGCAATCAGCCCCAGCATTTT; CDR3 protein: CASTRGTDGNQPQHF
J gene: TRBJ2-5; clone size: -; V gene: TRBV30; D gene: -; CDR3 DNA: TGTGCCTGGAGGGAGGGGCGAGAGACCCAGTACTTC; CDR3 protein: CAWREGRETQYF
J gene: TRBJ1-4; clone size: -; V gene: TRBV7-2; D gene: TRBD1; CDR3 DNA: TGTGCCAGCAGCTTAGCGAGCGGACAGGGAGGCGAAAAACTGTTTTTT; CDR3 protein: CASSLASGQGGEKLFF
J gene: TRBJ2-3; clone size: -; V gene: TRBV7-2; D gene: -; CDR3 DNA: TGTGCCAGCAGCTTAGGGGTAGGGGGTGTTACGCAGTATTTT; CDR3 protein: CASSLGVGGVTQYF
J gene: TRBJ1-5; clone size: -; V gene: TRBV12-5; D gene: -; CDR3 DNA: TGTGCTAGTGTTCTCTCGGGGTATAGCAATCAGCCCCAGCATTTT; CDR3 protein: CASVLSGYSNQPQHF
J gene: TRBJ2-5; clone size: -; V gene: TRBV13; D gene: TRBD2; CDR3 DNA: TGTGCCAGCAGCCCGGGACTAGCAGCCGGGGAGACCCAGTACTTC; CDR3 protein: CASSPGLAAGETQYF
J gene: TRBJ1-2; clone size: -; V gene: TRBV15; D gene: TRBD1; CDR3 DNA: TGTGCCACCAGCAGGGGCGGGACAGGGGGGCATTATGGCTACACCTTC; CDR3 protein: CATSRGGTGGHYGYTF
J gene: TRBJ1-1; clone size: -; V gene: TRBV9; D gene: -; CDR3 DNA: TGTGCCAGCAGCCCGGCCGGGGTTAACACTGAAGCTTTCTTT; CDR3 protein: CASSPAGVNTEAFF
J gene: TRBJ2-7; clone size: -; V gene: TRBV14; D gene: -; CDR3 DNA: TGTGCCAGCAGCCAAGTTGGAGGGAATCTCTACGAGCAGTACTTC; CDR3 protein: CASSQVGGNLYEQYF
J gene: TRBJ2-3; clone size: once; V gene: TRBV6-5; D gene: TRBD2; CDR3 DNA: TGTGCCAGCACCCTAGGGAGGGCCTGGGGTACGCAGTATTTT; CDR3 protein: CASTLGRAWGTQYF
J gene: TRBJ2-5; clone size: -; V gene: TRBV9; D gene: -; CDR3 DNA: TGTGCCAGCAGCCCCTATTTGGGAGGTGAGACCCAGTACTTC; CDR3 protein: CASSPYLGGETQYF
J gene: TRBJ1-6; clone size: once; V gene: TRBV27; D gene: -; CDR3 DNA: TGTGCCAGCAGTTCCGAACACAGGATGTATAATTCACCCCTCCACTTT; CDR3 protein: CASSSEHRMYNSPLHF
J gene: TRBJ2-7; clone size: -; V gene: TRBV29-1; D gene: TRBD1; CDR3 DNA: TGCAGCGTTGAGGTCGGGACAGAAGATTTTGGGCAGTACTTC; CDR3 protein: CSVEVGTEDFGQYF
J gene: TRBJ2-5; clone size: -; V gene: TRBV30; D gene: TRBD1; CDR3 DNA: TGTGCCTGGAGTGGACAGGGATTACTCCAAGAGACCCAGTACTTC; CDR3 protein: CAWSGQGLLQETQYF
J gene: TRBJ1-6; clone size: few; V gene: TRBV11-3; D gene: -; CDR3 DNA: TGTGCCAGCACATCGACAGGTCCCTCCTATAATTCACCCCTCCACTTT; CDR3 protein: CASTSTGPSYNSPLHF
J gene: TRBJ2-7; clone size: -; V gene: TRBV27; D gene: TRBD1; CDR3 DNA: TGTGCCAGCAGTTTACTCCGGGACAGGGGCGCCGAGCAGTACTTC; CDR3 protein: CASSLLRDRGAEQYF
J gene: TRBJ1-2; clone size: -; V gene: TRBV15; D gene: -; CDR3 DNA: TGTGCCACCGGAGAGGGCTATGGCTACACCTTC; CDR3 protein: CATGEGYGYTF
J gene: TRBJ2-7; clone size: -; V gene: TRBV9; D gene: TRBD2; CDR3 DNA: TGTGCCAGCAGCGTGGGGACTAGCTCGGGCGAGCAGTACTTC; CDR3 protein: CASSVGTSSGEQYF
J gene: TRBJ2-1; clone size: -; V gene: TRBV7-2; D gene: TRBD2; CDR3 DNA: TGTGCCAGCAGCTCCGGACTAGCGGGCTCCTACAATGAGCAGTTCTTC; CDR3 protein: CASSSGLAGSYNEQFF
J gene: TRBJ2-7; clone size: -; V gene: TRBV7-6; D gene: -; CDR3 DNA: TGTGCCAGCAGCATGGGACATTACGAGCAGTACTTC; CDR3 protein: CASSMGHYEQYF
J gene: TRBJ1-3; clone size: once; V gene: TRBV2; D gene: -; CDR3 DNA: TGTGCCAGCAGTACAGGGCCAGCGGGGGGAAACACCATATATTTT; CDR3 protein: CASSTGPAGGNTIYF
J gene: TRBJ2-7; clone size: -; V gene: TRBV5-6; D gene: TRBD2; CDR3 DNA: TGTGCCAGCAGCCCCGGGGGGGGCTCCATTTCCTACGAGCAGTACTTC; CDR3 protein: CASSPGGGSISYEQYF
J gene: TRBJ2-3; clone size: once; V gene: TRBV5-1; D gene: TRBD1; CDR3 DNA: TGCGCCAGCGGGGGACAGGGCACAGATACGCAGTATTTT; CDR3 protein: CASGGQGTDTQYF
J gene: TRBJ2-2; clone size: once; V gene: TRBV19; D gene: -; CDR3 DNA: TGTGCCAGTACCTGGACCCGGGAGAACACCGGGGAGCTGTTTTTT; CDR3 protein: CASTWTRENTGELFF